The present T cell receptor (beta chain) was sequenced within a study of OX40 agonist ivuxolimab in advanced cancers. Study in general: Previous treatment with anti-PD-1, anti-PD-L1 or anti-CTLA-4 therapy was allowed; 35% to 50% had received some. Study results and limitations: Fewer expanded clones were found on average in CD4+ than in CD8+ T cells.

Peripheral blood came from all dose cohorts at three timepoints. V dropped 1 base and J dropped 3 bases, with 9 bases sitting between them. This CDR3 is built from 14 residues. Germline V gene lookup returns CDR1 LNHNV and CDR2 YYDKDF (reference sequence). Libraries were prepared by immunoSEQ multiplex PCR; TCRdb keeps only in-frame clonotypes and omits some of them. Counted here are about 120,000 clones, more than 80% occurring once; the ten biggest clones make up around 0.53%. For this clone: Its antigen is currently unknown.

The chain is built from TRBV15 and TRBJ1-1; D is undetermined. Source: CD4+ or CD8+ T cells sorted from blood, taken in a trial of the OX40 agonist ivuxolimab. This clonotype was obtained from an adult with an advanced solid tumor such as melanoma, head and neck, liver or kidney cancer. In nucleotides, the CDR3 is TGTGCCACCAGCAGAGGATACATAGACACTGAAGCTTTCTTT. Its protein is CATSRGYIDTEAFF.